Here is one T cell receptor beta chain with its context. These data come from a study of blood T cell repertoires in COVID-19. Recruitment covered about 26 US areas and drew participants whose ages spanned roughly 18 to 89 years. Participants were placed into cohorts based on the clinical history they reported. All recovered Cohort 3 donors got two negative PCRs, got clearance, or saw symptom resolution. Method: immunoSEQ multiplex PCR; TCRdb's copy keeps in-frame clones and lacks some. This sample has 200,000 to 300,000 clones; approximately 86% occur once, and the top ten carry under 3%. V was pared by 4 bases and J by 2 bases, with 3 bases of the junction left unmatched. CDR1 and CDR2 from the germline V gene are MRHNA and SNTAGT. The CDR3 length is 15 residues.

This receptor was taken from a woman under 30 who had recovered from COVID-19. The chain carries TRBV6-4 and TRBJ2-3, with 10 bases that match TRBD2. Sample: PBMCs or T cells enriched from blood (not recorded which). The CDR3 nucleotides read TGTGCCAGCAGTGCTAGCGGGGGATCCACAGATACGCAGTATTTT. Residues: CASSASGGSTDTQYF.